Given below is one T cell receptor (beta chain) in context. What antigen it recognizes has not been identified. Base qualities are missing; no much larger clone stands one base away. CDR1 and CDR2 were assigned from the germline V gene as SGHTS and YDEGEE. The CDR3 sequence holds 11 residues, the cysteine and phenylalanine included. This entry keeps only the CDR3 DNA: 33 bases, framed from base 1. V and J are truncated by 2 bases and 4 bases respectively, leaving an intervening sequence of 4 bases. The time point label, as the study defines it: baseline before first vaccination. The treatment or condition label here, explained by the study, means: meningococcal conjugate vaccine given as trial control. Vaccinee samples were obtained from the UK trials COV001 and COV002, which included a single-blind randomized controlled phase 2/3 trial of AZD1222 (ChAdOx1 nCoV-19) in healthy adults. For TCRbeta chain sequencing, PBMC samples from trial participants were taken at day 0 and at day 28 after the second dose.

These data originate in a study of T cell responses to AZD1222 COVID-19 vaccine (dated by TCRdb to about 2021). Describing the broader study: A total of about 250 trial participants underwent TCR sequencing, of whom nearly 210 had received two doses of AZD1222 and around 26 had received two doses of the MenACWY control vaccine. Trial participants were enrolled by age into 18-55, 56-69 and 70-plus year subgroups, with about 150, 27 and 61 TCR-sequenced participants respectively.

On the study overall, not on this receptor specifically: Nearly half of unique spike-specific TCRs reportedly recognized epitopes outside regions mutated in the B.1.351 and B.1.1.7 variants. Participants were mostly white British and included more females than males, and it was suggested by the authors that clonal diversity may have been underestimated. Because no day 14 peak-response samples were available, repertoires were characterized only after the peak T cell response. In the small 56-69-year group, the increase in depth fell short of significance, most likely because of low power. CD4 TCRs associated with the vaccine covered the entire spike protein, and the dominant responses were in regions 160-218 and 743-854. Only 5 to 7 AZD1222 recipients were SARS-CoV-2 seropositive at baseline, limiting conclusions about previously exposed vaccinees. A significant rise in spike-specific TCR breadth and depth was observed after two AZD1222 doses relative to day 0 and relative to MenACWY recipients.

The CDR3 regions of human TCRbeta chains were analyzed by immunosequencing. The published analysis was carried out like this. Repertoire TCRs were matched against a reference library of SARS-CoV-2-specific TCRs generated with the MIRA antigen-specificity platform. Breadth meant the fraction of unique TCRs that were SARS-CoV-2-associated, whereas depth meant the fraction of total T cells that were SARS-CoV-2-associated. Using the MIRA data, each spike-specific TCR was mapped to the spike region that the TCR reacts to and placed in a CD4 or CD8 class. Log10-transformed breadth and depth values were compared by one-way ANOVA with Sidak's multiple comparisons tests. TCRdb obtained this table from immuneACCESS and retained in-frame rearrangements with V and J assigned. These tables miss some clones; where compared with another copy, unresolved V genes account for less than half of the shortfall, and the remainder is unexplained. V and J calls and clone size are as listed in that table; D and trimming were resolved from the DNA. In all, the sample holds 65,000 to 95,000 clones, and 92% of those were seen once. 7% to 8.5% of the sample is held by the ten biggest clonotypes.

Material: peripheral blood, obtained on day 0 of MenACWY control vaccination. This sequence originates from an adult in good health. Recombination connected TRBV5-8 to TRBJ2-7, with the D gene call left open. The encoded CDR3 is CASSFRYEQYF. The bases are TGTGCCAGCAGCTTTAGGTACGAGCAGTACTTC.